These T cell receptor beta chains were read from a single sample in a study of Graves' ophthalmopathy and Graves' hyperthyroidism. One entry per CDR3 protein results from TCRdb running MiXCR on the multiplex PCR reads. The profile shows over 500,000 distinct CDR3 sequences, 20% to 25% of them singletons. The specimen sequenced was peripheral blood. The receptors come from a woman between 18 and 30 years old with stable Graves' hyperthyroidism. Some clones in this sample may be carry-over from other donors' samples. CDR3s include the opening cysteine and the closing phenylalanine or tryptophan. D genes are given only for firm matches. Some rows mark clone size as missing; the rest say once, few, many or name a class of expanded clone.

CDR3nt: TGTGCCAGCAGCCAAGATGGGAGACGGGGTTCACCCCTCCACTTT; CDR3aa: CASSQDGRRGSPLHF; j_gene: TRBJ1-6; abundance: many; v_gene: TRBV14; d_gene: .
CDR3nt: TGTGCCAGCAGTTACCGACTCGACAGGGCCTCTGGAAACACCATATATTTT; CDR3aa: CASSYRLDRASGNTIYF; j_gene: TRBJ1-3; abundance: many; v_gene: TRBV6-5; d_gene: TRBD1
CDR3nt: TGTGCCAGCAGTCCTCTGGGGCCTAACAGGAACACTGAAGCTTTCTTT; CDR3aa: CASSPLGPNRNTEAFF; j_gene: TRBJ1-1; abundance: many; v_gene: TRBV12-3/TRBV12-4; d_gene: .
CDR3nt: TGTGCCAGCAGTTTACTACAGAACTATGGCTACACCTTC; CDR3aa: CASSLLQNYGYTF; j_gene: TRBJ1-2; abundance: many; v_gene: TRBV12-3/TRBV12-4; d_gene: .
CDR3nt: TGTGCTAGTGGTTTGGTAGTTCGGGACAGGGGCGAAGAGACCCAGTACTTC; CDR3aa: CASGLVVRDRGEETQYF; j_gene: TRBJ2-5; abundance: many; v_gene: TRBV12-5; d_gene: TRBD1
CDR3nt: TGTGCCAGCAGTGATGGAACACCGGTTAGTTCCCAGCATTTT; CDR3aa: CASSDGTPVSSQHF; j_gene: TRBJ1-5; abundance: many; v_gene: TRBV6-1; d_gene: .
CDR3nt: TGTGCCAGCAGTCTCGACAGGGGGCCATCTCTGAACACTGAAGCTTTCTTT; CDR3aa: CASSLDRGPSLNTEAFF; j_gene: TRBJ1-1; abundance: few; v_gene: TRBV12-3/TRBV12-4; d_gene: TRBD1
CDR3nt: TGTGCCAGCAGTCACGATAGCGGAGGGATTTCATCCGGGGAGCTGTTTTTT; CDR3aa: CASSHDSGGISSGELFF; j_gene: TRBJ2-2; abundance: few; v_gene: TRBV6-4; d_gene: .
CDR3nt: TGCAGTGCCCAGGGGGGCACGTACGAGCAGTACTTC; CDR3aa: CSAQGGTYEQYF; j_gene: TRBJ2-7; abundance: .; v_gene: TRBV20-1; d_gene: .
CDR3nt: TGTGCCAGCAGCGTAGGGACTAGCGGGGACTACGAGCAGTACTTC; CDR3aa: CASSVGTSGDYEQYF; j_gene: TRBJ2-7; abundance: many; v_gene: TRBV9; d_gene: TRBD2
CDR3nt: TGCAGCGTTGAGACCGACGGGGAGTACGGCTATGGCTACACCTTC; CDR3aa: CSVETDGEYGYGYTF; j_gene: TRBJ1-2; abundance: many; v_gene: TRBV29-1; d_gene: .
CDR3nt: TGTGCCAGCAGCAACTCAGGGGGCGCGAGTTATGGCTACACCTTC; CDR3aa: CASSNSGGASYGYTF; j_gene: TRBJ1-2; abundance: many; v_gene: TRBV11-2; d_gene: TRBD1
CDR3nt: TGTGCCAGCAGCTTGGAAATAGCCTCTGGAAACACCATATATTTT; CDR3aa: CASSLEIASGNTIYF; j_gene: TRBJ1-3; abundance: few; v_gene: TRBV5-6; d_gene: .
CDR3nt: TGTGCCAGCAGTTCCGTGCCATCTGGGGCCAACGTCCTGACTTTC; CDR3aa: CASSSVPSGANVLTF; j_gene: TRBJ2-6; abundance: .; v_gene: TRBV28; d_gene: .
CDR3nt: TGTGCCAGCAGCTTAGCCGGGACAGCTGCCTATGGCTACACCTTC; CDR3aa: CASSLAGTAAYGYTF; j_gene: TRBJ1-2; abundance: .; v_gene: TRBV11-2; d_gene: TRBD1
CDR3nt: TGTGCCAGCAGCGCAGGAGCGGGGGTGGAGACCCAGTACTTC; CDR3aa: CASSAGAGVETQYF; j_gene: TRBJ2-5; abundance: many; v_gene: TRBV12-3/TRBV12-4; d_gene: TRBD2
CDR3nt: TGCAGCGTTGGGGCAGGGGCTAACTATGGCTACACCTTC; CDR3aa: CSVGAGANYGYTF; j_gene: TRBJ1-2; abundance: many; v_gene: TRBV29-1; d_gene: .
CDR3nt: TGCAGTGCTAGACAGCGGGGCTTCTCAGAGACCCAGTACTTC; CDR3aa: CSARQRGFSETQYF; j_gene: TRBJ2-5; abundance: .; v_gene: TRBV20-1; d_gene: TRBD2
CDR3nt: TGTGCCAGCAGCGCCACAGGGGCGAACACTGAAGCTTTCTTT; CDR3aa: CASSATGANTEAFF; j_gene: TRBJ1-1; abundance: many; v_gene: TRBV7-2; d_gene: TRBD1
CDR3nt: TGTGCCAGCAGACTACGTAACTACGAGCAGTACTTC; CDR3aa: CASRLRNYEQYF; j_gene: TRBJ2-7; abundance: .; v_gene: TRBV6-4; d_gene: .
CDR3nt: TGCAGTGCTAGAGATCGCGATAGCGGTACCTACGAGCAGTACTTC; CDR3aa: CSARDRDSGTYEQYF; j_gene: TRBJ2-7; abundance: few; v_gene: TRBV20-1; d_gene: .
CDR3nt: TGTGCCAGCAGTTACTCAGGGCGGCCCTGGTGGGAGCAGTACTTC; CDR3aa: CASSYSGRPWWEQYF; j_gene: TRBJ2-7; abundance: many; v_gene: TRBV6-5; d_gene: .
CDR3nt: TGCAGTGCTAGCGAGGGGGCCGACTCCTACGAGCAGTACTTC; CDR3aa: CSASEGADSYEQYF; j_gene: TRBJ2-7; abundance: few; v_gene: TRBV20-1; d_gene: TRBD1
CDR3nt: TGCGCCAGCAGTGACGGCCGGGGGCCGGCTAGCAATCAGCCCCAGCATTTT; CDR3aa: CASSDGRGPASNQPQHF; j_gene: TRBJ1-5; abundance: many; v_gene: TRBV10-2; d_gene: .
CDR3nt: TGTGCCAGTAGTCTCGGAGGACAGGGGGGTCGAGAGACCCAGTACTTC; CDR3aa: CASSLGGQGGRETQYF; j_gene: TRBJ2-5; abundance: many; v_gene: TRBV19; d_gene: TRBD1
CDR3nt: TGTGCCAGCAGGACAACAGGGCCTCACTATGGCTACACCTTC; CDR3aa: CASRTTGPHYGYTF; j_gene: TRBJ1-2; abundance: .; v_gene: TRBV6-1; d_gene: .
CDR3nt: TGTGCCAGCAGTTTAGTTATGGGGAACTATGGCTACACCTTC; CDR3aa: CASSLVMGNYGYTF; j_gene: TRBJ1-2; abundance: many; v_gene: TRBV12-3/TRBV12-4; d_gene: .
CDR3nt: TGTGCCAGTAGACGACAGGCCGCTCCCTACGAGCAGTACTTC; CDR3aa: CASRRQAAPYEQYF; j_gene: TRBJ2-7; abundance: .; v_gene: TRBV19; d_gene: .
CDR3nt: TGTGCCAGTAGCCAAAGCGGGGTTGGCCCCTACGAGCAGTACTTC; CDR3aa: CASSQSGVGPYEQYF; j_gene: TRBJ2-7; abundance: many; v_gene: TRBV19; d_gene: TRBD2
CDR3nt: TGTGCCAAACCTGCGCCGGCAGGGGCCTTAAATCAGCCCCAGCATTTT; CDR3aa: CAKPAPAGALNQPQHF; j_gene: TRBJ1-5; abundance: .; v_gene: TRBV24-1; d_gene: .
CDR3nt: TGTGCCAGCAGCATGGGACAGCACTACGAGCAGTACTTC; CDR3aa: CASSMGQHYEQYF; j_gene: TRBJ2-7; abundance: .; v_gene: TRBV12-3/TRBV12-4; d_gene: TRBD1
CDR3nt: TGTGCCACCCGGCCTAGCGGGAGGGTCGGGGGTTGGGAGACCCAGTACTTC; CDR3aa: CATRPSGRVGGWETQYF; j_gene: TRBJ2-5; abundance: .; v_gene: TRBV10-3; d_gene: TRBD2